Shown below are 7 T cell receptor beta chains from a single sample sequenced in a study of shared clonotypes between healthy human individuals. TCRdb's table, derived via immunoSEQ multiplex PCR, lists solely in-frame clones and lacks some. The sample includes about a million clones, approximately 75% of them seen just once. The sample consisted of memory CD4+ T cells from PBMCs. Subset here: CD45RA-negative fraction. These receptors all come from a man between 18 and 35 years old in good health. Some clones in this sample may be carry-over from other donors' samples.

The chain uses TRBV2 and TRBJ2-6, with D possibly TRBD2 on 5 matching bases. With 6 bases removed from V and 0 bases from J, the gap between germline ends came to 15 bases. This CDR3 contains 17 residues. Per germline, CDR1 SNHLY and CDR2 FYNNEI. The CDR3: CASSFTSGSSGANVLTF. Written as DNA, the CDR3 is TGTGCCAGCAGCTTCACCAGTGGGAGCTCTGGGGCCAACGTCCTGACTTTC.

This clone was counted a single time. J is TRBJ2-2 and V is TRBV30; TRBD2 matches at 10 bases. Germline lookup yields CDR1 GTSNPN and CDR2 SVGIG (reference sequence). Unmatched junction bases numbered 9, after V lost 1 base and J lost 7 bases. The CDR3 is made up of 16 amino acids. The CDR3 DNA reads as TGTGCCTGGAGTGGTCTAGCGGGAGTGGCTGGCGGGGAGCTGTTTTTT. It encodes CAWSGLAGVAGGELFF.

This clone is a singleton in its sample. The sample carries other DNA sequences with the same CDR3. The rearrangement links TRBV2 to TRBJ2-5, with no clear D. Per germline, CDR1 SNHLY and CDR2 FYNNEI. The CDR3 is made up of 10 amino acids. V gave up 6 bases and J gave up 5 bases, with 4 bases separating them. CDR3 residues: CASREETQYF. The CDR3 bases are TGTGCCAGCAGAGAGGAGACCCAGTACTTC.

J is TRBJ1-1 and V is TRBV6-7; D unresolved. TRBV6-7 is annotated as an ORF whose role is uncertain. The CDR3 loop spans 13 amino acids. V lost 5 bases and J lost 6, with 13 bases in between. The chain's CDR3 is CASSGDYRAEAFF. CDR3 nucleotide sequence: TGTGCCAGCAGTGGTGATTATAGGGCTGAAGCTTTCTTT.

There are a few counts of this clone. J is TRBJ2-7 and V is TRBV29-1; TRBD2 agrees at 11 bases. The V segment lost 2 bases and the J segment 3 bases; nucleotides outside the gene matches: 3. Germline-derived CDR1 and CDR2 are SQVTM and ANQGSEA. This CDR3 contains 14 residues. The CDR3 region has the DNA TGCAGCGTTGAATTGCTAGCGGGAGGCTACGAGCAGTACTTC. This encodes CSVELLAGGYEQYF.

V gene TRBV9 combines with J gene TRBJ2-7; D possibly matches TRBD1 or TRBD2 (5 bases each). V was shortened by 4 bases and J by 3 bases, with 11 bases between the two germline ends. The CDR3 is made up of 13 amino acids. Per the germline V gene, CDR1 is SGDLS and CDR2 is YYNGEE. CDR3 loop: CASSPRDGYEQYF. In DNA, the CDR3 is TGTGCCAGCAGCCCCCGGGACGGCTACGAGCAGTACTTC.

The V and J genes are TRBV4-3 and TRBJ2-7; D possibly matches TRBD1 or TRBD2 (5 bases each). The germline gives CDR1 LGHNA, CDR2 YSLEER. CDR3 length: 15 residues. The V end was cut by 3 bases, the J end by 2 bases, with 14 bases between. The CDR3 nucleotides read TGCGCCAGCAGCCACTCTGGGACCAATACCTACGAGCAGTACTTC. Its translation is CASSHSGTNTYEQYF.